A single TCR beta chain is shown here with its context. The sample originates from a study of T cell changes during pregnancy in multiple sclerosis. From germline, CDR1 is SQVTM and CDR2 ANQGSEA. CDR3 length: 14 residues. Unmatched junction bases numbered 12, after V lost 6 bases and J lost 8 bases. TCRdb keeps only in-frame clones here, not all; method: immunoSEQ multiplex PCR. The sample shows over 45,000 clones, over 80% of them seen only once. The material sequenced was CD4+ T cells from peripheral blood mononuclear cells, taken in the first trimester of pregnancy. The clonotype originates from a female donor with multiple sclerosis, enrolled in a pregnancy study. This chain uses TRBV29-1 with TRBJ2-2; 7 positions match TRBD2. DNA for the CDR3: TGCAGCGTCTTCGGGGGGAAGGTTTCGGGGGAGCTGTTTTTT. This gives the protein CSVFGGKVSGELFF.